The T cell receptor (beta chain) described here comes from a study of early T cells in non-severe SARS-CoV-2 infection. This clonotype was observed many times. At one end the junction does not follow the germline gene, possibly because of a read error. The CDR3 covers 11 residues. Germline V gene sequence: CDR1 DFQATT, CDR2 SNEGSKA (reference sequence). TCRdb reprocessed the 5' RACE reads with MiXCR, giving one entry per CDR3 protein. The table records tens of thousands of distinct CDR3 sequences, 5% to 6.5% of them present only once. The chain has TRBV20-1 and TRBJ1-4; 9 nucleotides line up with TRBD1. What was sequenced was whole blood. This receptor was identified in an adult who was a healthcare worker with PCR-confirmed SARS-CoV-2 infection or an uninfected control (not recorded which). The CDR3 loop reads CSAHFRDRETF. The DNA for the CDR3 is TGCAGTGCTCATTTCCGGGACAGGGAGACTTTT.